This note documents a single T cell receptor (beta chain) sequence. Its antigen is currently unknown. This sample is part of a study of CD8 T cells in Susac syndrome. Study-level points and caveats: None of the CD4+ T cell repertoires in Susac syndrome showed clonal expansion.

Random hexamers were used to reverse transcribe the RNA input (0.5 to 1 ug). TCRdb re-derived calls from the immunoSEQ multiplex PCR reads in MiXCR, one entry per CDR3 protein. The sample records 200,000 or so distinct CDR3 sequences, 95% being singletons. Germline V gene lookup returns CDR1 SGHRS and CDR2 YFSETQ. Trimming left V 3 bases short and J 6 bases short, with 16 bases between. The CDR3 covers 16 residues. This clonotype was sampled from a human donor with Susac syndrome. The specimen was CD4+ T cells from PBMCs. This chain links TRBV5-1 with TRBJ1-6; a possible D gene is TRBD1 (6 bases). The CDR3 nucleotides are TGCGCCAGCAGCTGGTCAGGACAGCTAGGTAATTCACCCCTCCACTTT. Its protein is CASSWSGQLGNSPLHF.